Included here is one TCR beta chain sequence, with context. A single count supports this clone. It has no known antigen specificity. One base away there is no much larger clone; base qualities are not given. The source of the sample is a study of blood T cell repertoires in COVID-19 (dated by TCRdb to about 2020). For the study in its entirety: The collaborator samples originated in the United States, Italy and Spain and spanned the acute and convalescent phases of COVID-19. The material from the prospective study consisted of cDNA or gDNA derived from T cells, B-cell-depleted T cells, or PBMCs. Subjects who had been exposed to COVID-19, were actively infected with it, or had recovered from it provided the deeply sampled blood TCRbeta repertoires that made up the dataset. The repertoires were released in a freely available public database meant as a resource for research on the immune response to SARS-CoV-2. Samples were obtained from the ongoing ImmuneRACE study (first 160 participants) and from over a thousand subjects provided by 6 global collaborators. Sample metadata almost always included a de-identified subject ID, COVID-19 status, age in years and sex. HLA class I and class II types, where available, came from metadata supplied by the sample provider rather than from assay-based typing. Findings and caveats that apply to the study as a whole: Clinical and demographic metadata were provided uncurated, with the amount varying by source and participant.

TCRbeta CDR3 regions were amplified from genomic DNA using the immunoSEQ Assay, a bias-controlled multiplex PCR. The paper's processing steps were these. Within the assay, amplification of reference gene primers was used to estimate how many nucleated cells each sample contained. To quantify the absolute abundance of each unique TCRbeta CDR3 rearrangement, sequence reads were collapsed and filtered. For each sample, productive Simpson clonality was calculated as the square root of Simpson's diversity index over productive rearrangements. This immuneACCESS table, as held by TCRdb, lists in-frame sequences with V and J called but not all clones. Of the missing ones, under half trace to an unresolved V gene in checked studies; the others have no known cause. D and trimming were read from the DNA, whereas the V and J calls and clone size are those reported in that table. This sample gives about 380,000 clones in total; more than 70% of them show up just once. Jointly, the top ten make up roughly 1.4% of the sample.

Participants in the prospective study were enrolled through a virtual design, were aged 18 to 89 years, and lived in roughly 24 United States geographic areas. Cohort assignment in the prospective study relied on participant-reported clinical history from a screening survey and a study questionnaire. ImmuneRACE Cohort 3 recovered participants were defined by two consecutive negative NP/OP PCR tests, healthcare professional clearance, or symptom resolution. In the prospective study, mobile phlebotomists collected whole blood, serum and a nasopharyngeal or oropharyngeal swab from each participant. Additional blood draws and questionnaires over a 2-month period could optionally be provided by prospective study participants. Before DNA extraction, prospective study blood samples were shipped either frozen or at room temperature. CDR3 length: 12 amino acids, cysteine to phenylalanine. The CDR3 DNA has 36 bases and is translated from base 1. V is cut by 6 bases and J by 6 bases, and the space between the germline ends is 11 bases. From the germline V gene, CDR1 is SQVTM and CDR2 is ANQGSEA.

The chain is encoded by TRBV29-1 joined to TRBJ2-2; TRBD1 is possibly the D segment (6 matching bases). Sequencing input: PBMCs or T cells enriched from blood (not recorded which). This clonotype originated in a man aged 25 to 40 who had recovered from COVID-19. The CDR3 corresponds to CSVLGQPGELFF. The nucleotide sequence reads TGCAGCGTACTGGGACAACCCGGGGAGCTGTTTTTT.